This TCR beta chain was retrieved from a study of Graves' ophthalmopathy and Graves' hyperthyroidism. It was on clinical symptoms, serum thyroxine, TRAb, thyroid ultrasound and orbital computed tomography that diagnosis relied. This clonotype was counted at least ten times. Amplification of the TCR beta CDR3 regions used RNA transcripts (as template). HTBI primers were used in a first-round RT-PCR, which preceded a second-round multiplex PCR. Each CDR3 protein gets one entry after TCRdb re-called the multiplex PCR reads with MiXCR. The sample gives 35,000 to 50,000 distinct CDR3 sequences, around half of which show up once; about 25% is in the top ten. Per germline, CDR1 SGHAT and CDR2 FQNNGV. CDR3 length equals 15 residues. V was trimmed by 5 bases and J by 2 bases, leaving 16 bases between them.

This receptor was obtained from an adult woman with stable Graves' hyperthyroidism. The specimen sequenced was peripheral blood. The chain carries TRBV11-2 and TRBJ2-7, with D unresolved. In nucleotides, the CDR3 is TGTGCCAGCAGCGCGGTTAGGACGCCCCCCTACGAGCAGTACTTC. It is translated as CASSAVRTPPYEQYF. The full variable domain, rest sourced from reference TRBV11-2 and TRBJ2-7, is EAGVAQSPRYKIIEKRQSVAFWCNPISGHATLYWYQQILGQGPKLLIQFQNNGVVDDSQLPKDRFSAERLKGVDSTLKIQPAKLEDSAVYLCASSAVRTPPYEQYFGPGTRLTVT.